Listed below are T cell receptor beta chains from one sample, sequenced in a study of beta chain features in type 1 diabetes. Some clones are missing from TCRdb's copy, which holds only in-frame ones; the method was immunoSEQ multiplex PCR. The table shows around 320,000 clones, with approximately 14% occurring only once. The specimen was central memory CD4+ T cells from blood. Receptors originate from a man aged 30-40 years in good health. The CDR3 runs from the conserved cysteine through the conserved F or W. D genes are given only for firm matches. Part of the rows lack a size; the others show once, few, many or a class for expanded clones.

d_call,j_call,v_call,clone_size,cdr3_aa,cdr3_nt
.,TRBJ1-1,TRBV29-1,.,CSVVGNTEAFF,TGCAGCGTTGTAGGTAACACTGAAGCTTTCTTT
TRBD1,TRBJ1-1,TRBV9,.,CASSVDPRQGIRTEAFF,TGTGCCAGCAGCGTAGACCCAAGACAGGGAATAAGGACTGAAGCTTTCTTT
.,TRBJ1-2,TRBV12-5,.,CASGLVHRFVRGYTF,TGTGCTAGTGGTTTGGTACACCGATTTGTAAGAGGCTACACCTTC
.,TRBJ1-5,TRBV9,few,CASSVGELSNQPQHF,TGTGCCAGCAGCGTCGGGGAGTTAAGCAATCAGCCCCAGCATTTT
TRBD2,TRBJ2-7,TRBV11-3,.,CASSSSGTTYEQYF,TGTGCCAGCAGCTCATCTGGGACTACCTACGAGCAGTACTTC
TRBD2,TRBJ2-2,TRBV11-2,few,CASLLSDTSGLPNTGELFF,TGTGCCAGCCTCTTGTCGGATACTAGCGGGCTTCCGAACACCGGGGAGCTGTTTTTT
.,TRBJ2-3,TRBV9,.,CASSVGAGTDTQYF,TGTGCCAGCAGCGTAGGCGCGGGCACAGATACGCAGTATTTT
.,TRBJ1-1,TRBV4-3,many,CASSRNQGNTEAFF,TGCGCCAGCAGCCGAAACCAGGGGAACACTGAAGCTTTCTTT
.,TRBJ1-3,TRBV7-2,few,CASSWGPSSGNTIYF,TGTGCCAGCAGTTGGGGTCCGAGCTCTGGAAACACCATATATTTT
.,TRBJ2-7,TRBV27,few,CASSLSGAYEQYF,TGTGCCAGCAGTCTCTCCGGGGCCTACGAGCAGTACTTC
TRBD2,TRBJ2-3,TRBV7-3,.,CASSLRAGSTDTQYF,TGTGCCAGCAGCCTTCGAGCGGGAAGCACAGATACGCAGTATTTT
TRBD2,TRBJ2-3,TRBV19,many,CASRLAGTDTQYF,TGTGCCAGTAGACTAGCGGGAACAGATACGCAGTATTTT
TRBD1,TRBJ1-1,TRBV6-6,.,CASSPGTGGEAFF,TGTGCCAGCAGTCCCGGGACAGGGGGTGAAGCTTTCTTT
.,TRBJ2-3,TRBV30,.,CAWSRRGRDTQYF,TGTGCCTGGAGTCGCAGGGGGAGGGATACGCAGTATTTT
.,TRBJ2-3,TRBV7-8,.,CASSLVQGKDTQYF,TGTGCCAGCAGCCTTGTTCAAGGGAAGGATACGCAGTATTTT
.,TRBJ1-2,TRBV10-3,.,CAISENRDGYTF,TGTGCCATCAGTGAGAATAGGGATGGCTACACCTTT
.,TRBJ2-7,TRBV13,.,CASSSSGSEQYF,TGTGCCAGCAGCTCGTCAGGGTCCGAGCAGTACTTC